The 10 T cell receptor beta chains given below trace back to one sample, sequenced in a study of cytomegalovirus exposure and HLA in healthy donors. The PCR ran on 60 Vbeta and 13 Jbeta primers. The data were produced by immunoSEQ multiplex PCR, yet TCRdb's version contains in-frame clones alone and is incomplete. Its table records under 130,000 clones. The sample consisted of PBMCs. The receptors derive from a man over 45 in good health and CMV-seronegative.

The chain links TRBV2 to TRBJ2-7; the match to TRBD2 covers 11 bases. The trim removed 4 bases at V and 3 bases at J, leaving 5 bases unmatched. The V gene's germline CDR1 is SNHLY and CDR2 FYNNEI. The CDR3 covers 15 residues. This chain's CDR3 is CASSGSLAGGYEQYF. CDR3 nucleotides: TGTGCCAGCAGTGGATCCCTAGCGGGAGGCTACGAGCAGTACTTC.

V usage is TRBV21-1 and J usage is TRBJ1-2; the table names TRBD1, a call not compared with the DNA. TRBV21-1 constitutes a pseudogene. The CDR3 covers 13 residues. CDR3 DNA sequence: TGTGCCAGCAGCGGGGCAGACGGGTATGGCTACACCTTC. Amino acid sequence: CASSGADGYGYTF.

V is TRBV6-5 and J is TRBJ2-1; possibly TRBD2 for D (6 bases). The germline V gene encodes CDR1 MNHEY and CDR2 SVGAGI. The CDR3 covers 15 residues. V was pared by 2 bases and J by 3 bases, with 11 bases between. CDR3 protein: CASSYVTSSYNEQFF. CDR3 in DNA: TGTGCCAGCAGTTACGTTACTAGCAGCTACAATGAGCAGTTCTTC.

This rearrangement joins TRBV4-3 to TRBJ2-6; the match to TRBD2 covers 14 bases. Germline assignment: CDR1 LGHNA and CDR2 YSLEER. Trimming cost V 0 bases and J 3 bases; bases outside gene matches: 1. The length of the CDR3 is 18 residues. As DNA, the CDR3 is TGCGCCAGCAGCCAAGAGGGACTAGCGGGGGTTGGGGCCAACGTCCTGACTTTC. Translated: CASSQEGLAGVGANVLTF.

The chain links TRBV5-4 to TRBJ2-7, with a weak D call TRBD2 (6 bases). Trimming took off 3 bases at V and 1 base at J, with 14 bases between the two ends. Germline V gives CDR1 SGHNT, CDR2 YYREEE (reference sequence). CDR3 size: 15 residues. The CDR3 sequence: CASSSGVSLSYEQYF. The DNA of the CDR3 is TGTGCCAGCAGCTCGGGGGTCTCACTGTCCTACGAGCAGTACTTC.

This sequence joins TRBV6-5 and TRBJ1-2, with 7 bases that match TRBD1. CDR3 length equals 14 residues. CDR1 and CDR2 from the germline V gene are MNHEY and SVGAGI. The V segment lost 6 bases and the J segment 8 bases; nucleotides outside the gene matches: 12. CDR3 loop: CASSYLTGFGGYTF. The CDR3 bases are TGTGCCAGCAGCTATTTGACAGGGTTTGGAGGCTACACCTTC.

The CDR3 DNA is TGTGCCAGCAGTAAACAGGGGAACACTGAAGCTTTCTTT. Protein: CASSKQGNTEAFF. The chain is built from TRBV6-1 and TRBJ1-1, with D perhaps TRBD1 (6 bases). Trimming shortened V by 5 bases and J by 1 base, and 8 bases separated the two germline ends. The CDR3 extends over 13 amino acids. Germline loops: CDR1 MNHNS, CDR2 SASEGT.

The CDR3: CASSPGDRVGDGYTF. The CDR3 region has the DNA TGTGCCAGCAGTCCAGGCGACAGGGTGGGGGATGGCTACACCTTC. The rearrangement joins TRBV27 to TRBJ1-2, with TRBD1 matching over 7 bases. This CDR3 comprises 15 residues. The germline gives CDR1 MNHEY, CDR2 SMNVEV (reference sequence). Trimming at V came to 5 bases and at J to 6 bases, leaving 12 bases not matched to a gene.

The chain combines TRBV5-1 with TRBJ1-1; no clear D. Per the germline V gene, CDR1 is SGHRS and CDR2 is YFSETQ. Trimming removed 0 bases from V and 4 bases from J, with 7 bases in between. The CDR3 totals 13 residues. The CDR3 is CASSLVGTTEAFF. Here the CDR3 DNA reads TGCGCCAGCAGCTTGGTCGGTACCACTGAAGCTTTCTTT. Filled out from reference TRBV5-1 and TRBJ1-1, the complete variable domain reads KAGVTQTPRYLIKTRGQQVTLSCSPISGHRSVSWYQQTPGQGLQFLFEYFSETQRNKGNFPGRFSGRQFSNSRSEMNVSTLELGDSALYLCASSLVGTTEAFFGQGTRLTVV.

The chain recombines TRBV4-3 with TRBJ1-2, with a weak D call TRBD1 (5 bases). Per the germline V gene, CDR1 is LGHNA and CDR2 is YSLEER. V lost 0 bases to trimming and J lost 7 bases, with 15 bases between them. This CDR3 is 15 amino acids long. In DNA form, the CDR3 reads TGCGCCAGCAGCCAAGATTTCGGGCAGGGAAGTGGCTACACCTTC. This codes for CASSQDFGQGSGYTF.